A selection of T cell receptor beta chains follows, all from one sample in a study of T cell changes during pregnancy in multiple sclerosis. Clones were read by immunoSEQ multiplex PCR, and TCRdb kept only the in-frame ones, dropping some. The top ten clones hold just over 2% of a sample with about 93,000 clones, almost 95% of them seen once. This sample comprised peripheral blood, obtained after pregnancy. The receptors originated from a female donor with multiple sclerosis, enrolled in a pregnancy study. Both conserved end residues are part of each CDR3. The D gene is left open where the match is weak. Clone size is stated in some rows and not others, as once, few, many or a class when expanded.

d_gene	v_gene	j_gene	abundance	CDR3aa	CDR3nt
NA	TRBV7-2	TRBJ2-7	NA	CASSFYQQSRGEQYF	TGTGCCAGCAGCTTTTACCAACAATCCCGGGGCGAGCAGTACTTC
NA	TRBV30	TRBJ2-1	NA	CASVIRRDEQFF	TGTGCCTCGGTTATTCGGAGGGATGAGCAGTTCTTC
NA	TRBV9	TRBJ1-2	once	CASSPSDMEYGYTF	TGTGCCAGCAGCCCCTCGGATATGGAGTATGGCTACACCTTC
TRBD1	TRBV6-5	TRBJ1-5	NA	CASSSGQGNQPQHF	TGTGCCAGCAGTTCGGGACAGGGCAATCAGCCCCAGCATTTT
NA	TRBV27	TRBJ1-1	NA	CASSLQGYTEAFF	TGTGCCAGCAGTTTACAGGGATACACTGAAGCTTTCTTT
NA	TRBV9	TRBJ2-2	NA	CASSVDMGATGELFF	TGTGCCAGCAGCGTAGATATGGGGGCTACCGGGGAGCTGTTTTTT
NA	TRBV30	TRBJ2-3	NA	CAYLSRGRGSDTQYF	TGTGCCTATCTTTCCCGAGGGAGGGGGTCAGATACGCAGTATTTT
NA	TRBV18	TRBJ2-5	once	CASSLMTGGPETQYF	TGTGCCAGCTCACTTATGACAGGAGGTCCGGAGACCCAGTACTTC
NA	TRBV4-3	TRBJ1-2	NA	CASSQEPSRGYGYTF	TGCGCCAGCAGCCAAGAACCCTCAAGGGGATATGGCTACACCTTC
TRBD1	TRBV6-6	TRBJ2-5	NA	CASSPRTGPRETQYF	TGTGCCAGCAGTCCTAGGACAGGTCCCCGGGAGACCCAGTACTTC
NA	TRBV30	TRBJ1-1	NA	CAWSLGQGTEAFF	TGTGCCTGGAGTTTGGGTCAGGGCACTGAAGCTTTCTTT
NA	TRBV5-4	TRBJ1-6	NA	CASSLDGANSPLHF	TGTGCCAGCAGCTTGGACGGAGCTAATTCACCCCTCCACTTT
TRBD2	TRBV5-1	TRBJ2-5	NA	CASRSDTSGGETQYF	TGCGCCAGCAGATCTGATACTAGCGGAGGGGAGACCCAGTACTTC
NA	TRBV21-1	TRBJ1-1	NA	CASSKSTVEGPPVLNTEAFF	TGTGCCAGCAGCAAGAGTACCGTGGAGGGGCCGCCAGTCCTGAACACTGAAGCTTTCTTT
TRBD2	TRBV27	TRBJ2-7	NA	CASSSGLAYEQYF	TGTGCCAGCAGTTCGGGACTAGCCTACGAGCAGTACTTC
NA	TRBV4-1	TRBJ1-4	once	CASSQDMAGGTEKLFF	TGCGCCAGCAGCCAAGATATGGCGGGGGGCACTGAAAAACTGTTTTTT
NA	TRBV6-1	TRBJ2-7	NA	CASSEYSTYEQYF	TGTGCCAGCAGTGAGTACAGTACCTACGAGCAGTACTTC
NA	TRBV25-1	TRBJ1-1	NA	CASNRPGTEAFF	TGTGCCAGCAATCGCCCGGGCACTGAAGCTTTCTTT
TRBD1	TRBV10-2	TRBJ2-3	once	CASSLGQLTDTQYF	TGCGCCAGCAGTCTGGGACAGCTCACAGATACGCAGTATTTT
NA	TRBV9	TRBJ1-2	NA	CASDTRATNGYTF	TGTGCCAGCGATACCAGGGCCACGAATGGCTACACCTTC
TRBD1	TRBV9	TRBJ2-6	NA	CASSAGQGSWDGANVLTF	TGTGCCAGCAGCGCTGGACAGGGGTCATGGGATGGGGCCAACGTCCTGACTTTC
NA	TRBV11-2	TRBJ2-7	NA	CASRSPKYYDEQYF	TGTGCCAGCAGGTCCCCCAAATACTACGACGAGCAGTACTTC
NA	TRBV18	TRBJ1-5	NA	CASSPPVTGSDQPQHF	TGTGCCAGCTCACCACCGGTGACAGGCTCCGATCAGCCCCAGCATTTT
TRBD2	TRBV30	TRBJ2-7	NA	CAWSASGGTNEQYF	TGTGCCTGGAGTGCTAGCGGGGGGACCAACGAGCAGTACTTC
NA	TRBV2	TRBJ2-1	NA	CASSETGTTYNEQFF	TGTGCCAGCAGTGAAACAGGGACAACCTACAATGAGCAGTTCTTC
NA	TRBV7-2	TRBJ2-5	NA	CASSLVARSETQYF	TGTGCCAGCAGCTTAGTCGCCAGATCAGAGACCCAGTACTTC
NA	TRBV7-3	TRBJ1-2	NA	CASSLTPGIGYTF	TGTGCCAGCAGCTTAACTCCAGGGATCGGCTACACCTTC
TRBD2	TRBV2	TRBJ2-2	NA	CASRREARNTGELFF	TGTGCCAGCAGGCGGGAGGCAAGGAACACCGGGGAGCTGTTTTTT
TRBD1	TRBV6-5	TRBJ1-2	NA	CASSYGTGGGYTF	TGTGCCAGCAGTTATGGGACAGGGGGCGGCTACACCTTC
NA	TRBV6-5	TRBJ2-5	NA	CASCPGRYQETQYF	TGTGCCAGCTGTCCGGGGAGGTACCAAGAGACCCAGTACTTC
TRBD1	TRBV9	TRBJ2-7	NA	CASSASLTGSDEQYF	TGTGCCAGCAGCGCCTCCTTGACAGGGTCGGACGAGCAGTACTTC
NA	TRBV4-1	TRBJ1-2	NA	CASSPDVDRPPSGYTF	TGCGCCAGCAGCCCCGACGTAGACAGACCCCCCAGCGGCTACACCTTC
TRBD1	TRBV27	TRBJ2-5	NA	CASSLRDREETQYF	TGTGCCAGCAGTTTACGGGACAGGGAGGAGACCCAGTACTTC
NA	TRBV11-2	TRBJ1-1	NA	CASSSTANTEAFF	TGTGCCAGCAGCTCGACAGCAAACACTGAAGCTTTCTTT
NA	TRBV5-1	TRBJ2-1	NA	CASSLAVRREQFF	TGCGCCAGCAGCTTGGCCGTGCGGAGGGAGCAGTTCTTC
NA	TRBV6-5	TRBJ1-2	once	CASSYFSDPNYGYTF	TGTGCCAGTAGTTACTTTTCAGATCCTAACTATGGCTACACCTTC
TRBD1	TRBV5-1	TRBJ1-1	NA	CASSLYPGTGNTEAFF	TGCGCCAGCAGCTTGTACCCCGGGACAGGGAACACTGAAGCTTTCTTT
TRBD2	TRBV5-4	TRBJ2-2	NA	CASSLLSGVANTGELFF	TGTGCCAGCAGCTTGCTGAGCGGGGTCGCGAACACCGGGGAGCTGTTTTTT
TRBD2	TRBV6-1	TRBJ2-7	NA	CASSGYSGESSYEQYF	TGTGCCAGCAGTGGATATAGCGGGGAAAGCTCCTACGAGCAGTACTTC
NA	TRBV7-2	TRBJ2-6	once	CASSLFWAASASGANVLTF	TGTGCCAGCAGCTTATTTTGGGCAGCCTCCGCCTCTGGGGCCAACGTCCTGACTTTC
TRBD2	TRBV29-1	TRBJ2-1	NA	CSVVRLAGGNEQFF	TGCAGCGTTGTGCGGCTAGCGGGAGGTAATGAGCAGTTCTTC
NA	TRBV9	TRBJ2-7	NA	CASSVAPSYEQYF	TGTGCCAGCAGCGTAGCTCCGAGTTACGAGCAGTACTTC
TRBD1	TRBV5-8	TRBJ1-2	NA	CASSPGQTGYTF	TGTGCCAGCAGCCCGGGACAGACTGGCTACACCTTC
NA	TRBV25-1	TRBJ2-3	NA	CASRSGLSTDTQYF	TGTGCCAGCAGGAGCGGGTTAAGCACAGATACGCAGTATTTT
NA	TRBV4-2	TRBJ1-6	NA	CASSQAGTNYSPLHF	TGTGCCAGCAGCCAAGCAGGAACCAATTATTCACCCCTCCACTTT
TRBD1	TRBV29-1	TRBJ2-3	once	CSADHNRGRGDTQYF	TGCAGCGCTGACCATAACAGGGGGCGCGGAGATACGCAGTATTTT
NA	TRBV18	TRBJ2-7	NA	CASSPSSYEQYF	TGTGCCAGCTCACCGAGCTCCTACGAGCAGTACTTC
NA	TRBV18	TRBJ2-4	NA	CASSPGLFSAKNIQYF	TGTGCCAGCTCACCAGGCCTTTTTTCTGCCAAAAACATTCAGTACTTC
NA	TRBV9	TRBJ2-5	once	CASSVGGETQYF	TGTGCCAGCAGCGTTGGAGGGGAGACCCAGTACTTC
TRBD1	TRBV7-8	TRBJ1-1	NA	CASSLEDRRGAEAFF	TGTGCCAGCAGCTTAGAGGACAGGCGTGGCGCTGAAGCTTTCTTT
NA	TRBV9	TRBJ2-2	NA	CASSVEAGNTGELFF	TGTGCCAGCAGCGTAGAGGCAGGGAACACCGGGGAGCTGTTTTTT
NA	TRBV11-2	TRBJ1-2	NA	CASSHPQTGPRRGYTF	TGTGCCAGCAGCCATCCTCAAACCGGGCCCCGGAGGGGCTACACCTTC
NA	TRBV5-1	TRBJ1-1	NA	CASSSRGTEAFF	TGCGCCAGCAGTTCCCGGGGGACTGAAGCTTTCTTT
TRBD1	TRBV6-5	TRBJ1-2	NA	CASSYSPQGALYGYTF	TGTGCCAGCAGTTACAGTCCCCAGGGGGCCCTCTATGGCTACACCTTC
NA	TRBV4-1	TRBJ2-5	NA	CASSQEGRRQGETQYF	TGCGCCAGCAGCCAAGAAGGACGTAGGCAGGGAGAGACCCAGTACTTC
NA	TRBV19	TRBJ2-1	NA	CASSITGRENEQFF	TGTGCCAGTAGTATTACAGGGAGGGAAAATGAGCAGTTCTTC
TRBD2	TRBV25-1	TRBJ2-1	NA	CASSESYGGALGNEQFF	TGTGCCAGCAGTGAATCGTACGGGGGGGCCTTAGGCAATGAGCAGTTCTTC
TRBD2	TRBV10-3	TRBJ2-7	NA	CAISGGLANEQYF	TGTGCCATCAGTGGCGGACTAGCGAACGAGCAGTACTTC
NA	TRBV30	TRBJ1-2	NA	CAWVLGGGSGYTF	TGTGCCTGGGTCCTCGGGGGCGGGAGTGGCTACACCTTC
NA	TRBV19	TRBJ1-1	NA	CASSIVRRDTEAFF	TGTGCCAGTAGTATAGTCCGCCGGGACACTGAAGCTTTCTTT